This TCR beta chain was recorded in a study of cytomegalovirus exposure and HLA in healthy donors. Study results and limitations: As a later analysis revealed, the rate of TCR association differed by HLA locus, with DRB1 most and HLA-C fewest.

Trimming shortened V by 0 bases and J by 7 bases, and 13 bases separated the two germline ends. This CDR3 has 14 amino acids. Germline V gene sequence: CDR1 SGHTA, CDR2 FQGNSA. This clone has just a few counts. The antigen is undetermined. Amplification used 60 Vbeta primers and 13 Jbeta primers. Profiled with immunoSEQ multiplex PCR; TCRdb holds only in-frame clones, not every one. The sample shows around 140,000 clones, 70% of them seen only once. Input material: PBMCs. This sequence joins TRBV7-2 and TRBJ2-7; D perhaps matches TRBD1 (6 bases). The clonotype was recovered from a woman in her sixties in good health and CMV-seropositive. In DNA form, the CDR3 reads TGTGCCAGCAGCTTAGCTCGCGTGGGGGCTGAGCAGTACTTC. Amino acids: CASSLARVGAEQYF.